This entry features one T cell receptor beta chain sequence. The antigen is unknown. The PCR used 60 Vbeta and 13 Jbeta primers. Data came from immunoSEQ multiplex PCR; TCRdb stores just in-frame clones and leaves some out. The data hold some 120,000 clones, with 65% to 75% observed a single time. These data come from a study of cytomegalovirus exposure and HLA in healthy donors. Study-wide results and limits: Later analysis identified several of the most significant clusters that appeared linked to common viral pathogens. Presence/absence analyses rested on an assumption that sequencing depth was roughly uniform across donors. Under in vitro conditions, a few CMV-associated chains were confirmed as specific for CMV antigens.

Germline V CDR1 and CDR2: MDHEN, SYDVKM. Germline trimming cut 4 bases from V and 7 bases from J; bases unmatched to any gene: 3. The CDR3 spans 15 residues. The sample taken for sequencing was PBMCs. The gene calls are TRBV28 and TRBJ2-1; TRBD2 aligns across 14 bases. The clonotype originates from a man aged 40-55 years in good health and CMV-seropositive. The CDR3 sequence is CASSSRTSGRNEQFF. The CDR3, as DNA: TGTGCCAGCAGTTCCCGGACTAGCGGGAGGAATGAGCAGTTCTTC.